The 22 T cell receptor beta chains below all came from one sample that was sequenced in a study of T cell changes during pregnancy in multiple sclerosis. Measured with immunoSEQ multiplex PCR; TCRdb has only the in-frame clones, and not every one. The sample lists about 75,000 clones, around 89% occurring once. Sequences were derived from peripheral blood, sampled in the first trimester of pregnancy. These TCRs come from a female donor in good health, enrolled as a control in a pregnancy study.

The chain recombines TRBV27 with TRBJ2-2, with D perhaps matching TRBD1 (6 bases). The germline gives CDR1 MNHEY, CDR2 SMNVEV (reference sequence). This CDR3 has 15 amino acids. Trimming cost V 6 bases and J 1 base, with 12 bases left between them. CDR3 region: CASRQKQGNTGELFF. DNA of the CDR3: TGTGCCAGCAGACAAAAACAGGGGAACACCGGGGAGCTGTTTTTT.

The gene calls are TRBV14 and TRBJ1-1; weak D call: TRBD1 (6 bases). Trimming cost V 0 bases and J 8 bases, with 22 bases left between them. The CDR3 contains 17 residues. Germline CDR1 is SGHDN and CDR2 is FVKESK. The DNA for the CDR3 is TGTGCCAGCAGCCAAGATCTGCCGGTGGGAGCCGGGACAGAAGCTTTCTTT. Amino acids: CASSQDLPVGAGTEAFF.

The chain uses TRBV7-2 and TRBJ1-2; the D is unclear. Trimming removed 5 bases at V and 3 bases at J, with 13 bases between. The CDR3 totals 14 residues. The V gene's germline CDR1 is SGHTA and CDR2 FQGNSA. The CDR3 DNA is TGTGCCAGCAGCCCGGGGAGGGTTGACTATGGCTACACCTTC. It translates to CASSPGRVDYGYTF.

The chain carries TRBV19 and TRBJ1-6, with TRBD1 identical over 9 bases. Trimming cost V 5 bases and J 7 bases; bases outside gene matches: 9. The CDR3 runs to 16 residues. The germline V gene has CDR1 LNHDA and CDR2 SQIVND (reference sequence). CDR3 region: CASSPQGAIGNSPLHF. The CDR3 DNA reads as TGTGCCAGTAGTCCACAGGGGGCCATTGGGAATTCACCCCTCCACTTT.

CDR3 amino acids: CASSLAQSILINTEAFF. The CDR3 DNA is TGTGCCAGCAGCTTGGCGCAATCTATCCTGATAAACACTGAAGCTTTCTTT. The chain employs TRBV5-4 and TRBJ1-1; D is uncertain. Between the trimmed V and J ends, which lost 0 bases and 2 bases, there was a span of 17 bases. The germline V gene has CDR1 SGHNT and CDR2 YYREEE (reference sequence). This CDR3 contains 17 residues.

This clone came up once. This sequence joins TRBV7-9 and TRBJ2-5; 7 bases map to TRBD1. The CDR3 loop spans 14 amino acids. V lost 5 bases and J lost 5; bases outside the gene matches: 8. The germline V gene has CDR1 SEHNR and CDR2 FQNEAQ (reference sequence). For the CDR3, the DNA is TGTGCCAGCAGCCTAGACAGGGCCAGGGAGACCCAGTACTTC. Translating it yields CASSLDRARETQYF.

CDR3 residues: CASSSLGQVEAFF. CDR3 in DNA: TGTGCCAGCAGCTCCCTTGGACAGGTTGAAGCTTTCTTT. The rearrangement links TRBV7-9 to TRBJ1-1; 7 positions agree with TRBD1. Germline V gene lookup returns CDR1 SEHNR and CDR2 FQNEAQ (reference sequence). V was clipped by 4 bases and J by 7 bases; unmatched bases: 6. CDR3 length: 13 amino acids.

The chain employs TRBV25-1 and TRBJ2-3; 8 nucleotides align to TRBD1. V was pared by 0 bases and J by 0 bases, with 2 bases of the junction left unmatched. CDR1 is MGHDK, CDR2 SYGVNS, per germline. The CDR3 totals 16 residues. DNA of the CDR3: TGTGCCAGCAGTGAATACGGGACAGGCAGCACAGATACGCAGTATTTT. Residues: CASSEYGTGSTDTQYF. Full variable domain (remainder filled in from reference TRBV25-1 and TRBJ2-3): EADIYQTPRYLVIGTGKKITLECSQTMGHDKMYWYQQDPGMELHLIHYSYGVNSTEKGDLSSESTVSRIRTEHFPLTLESARPSHTSQYLCASSEYGTGSTDTQYFGPGTRLTVL.

This sequence joins TRBV7-9 and TRBJ2-5; D is uncertain. The CDR3 runs 14 residues. The V end was cut by 3 bases, the J end by 5 bases, with 13 bases between. From germline, CDR1 is SEHNR and CDR2 FQNEAQ (reference sequence). The CDR3 DNA is TGTGCCAGCAGCTTTTCTGTCCGTCAGGAGACCCAGTACTTC. It specifies CASSFSVRQETQYF. Looking up the rest from reference TRBV7-9 and TRBJ2-5 gives the full variable domain: DTGVSQNPRHKITKRGQNVTFRCDPISEHNRLYWYRQTLGQGPEFLTYFQNEAQLEKSRLLSDRFSAERPKGSFSTLEIQRTEQGDSAMYLCASSFSVRQETQYFGPGTRLLVL.

The chain has TRBV7-9 and TRBJ2-5; TRBD2 matches at 9 bases. Germline V lookup: CDR1 SEHNR, CDR2 FQNEAQ (reference sequence). The CDR3 length is 19 residues. The J segment lost 7 bases and the V segment lost 5 bases, leaving 23 bases of the junction unmatched. CDR3 nucleotides: TGTGCCAGCAGCCCCACGCGGGGGACTAGCAATCGGAGCTCCTGGACCCAGTACTTC. This encodes CASSPTRGTSNRSSWTQYF. Filled out from reference TRBV7-9 and TRBJ2-5, the complete variable domain reads DTGVSQNPRHKITKRGQNVTFRCDPISEHNRLYWYRQTLGQGPEFLTYFQNEAQLEKSRLLSDRFSAERPKGSFSTLEIQRTEQGDSAMYLCASSPTRGTSNRSSWTQYFGPGTRLLVL.

The rearrangement links TRBV19 to TRBJ1-2, with 7 bases identical to TRBD1. CDR3 length equals 14 residues. Per germline, CDR1 LNHDA and CDR2 SQIVND (reference sequence). Trimming took 8 bases from V and 0 from J; bases not matched to a gene: 6. DNA of the CDR3: TGTGCCAGTGGATGGACAGGAGCTAACTATGGCTACACCTTC. Protein: CASGWTGANYGYTF.

V is TRBV28 and J is TRBJ1-5, with D uncertain. This CDR3 has 15 amino acids. Per the germline V gene, CDR1 is MDHEN and CDR2 is SYDVKM. V lost 3 bases to trimming and J lost 5 bases, with 14 bases between them. The CDR3 spells CASSFADRLDQPQHF. The CDR3 nucleotides read TGTGCCAGCAGTTTCGCGGATCGGTTGGATCAGCCCCAGCATTTT.

V and J are TRBV10-2 and TRBJ1-5, with unresolved D. This CDR3 contains 13 residues. CDR1 is WSHSY, CDR2 SAAADI, per germline. V dropped 4 bases and J dropped 4 bases, with 8 bases sitting between them. The CDR3 coding sequence is TGCGCCAGCAGTGTAACAGAAAATCAGCCCCAGCATTTT. Its translation is CASSVTENQPQHF.

This chain connects TRBV7-8 to TRBJ1-1; TRBD1 agrees at 7 bases. This CDR3 contains 14 residues. Unmatched junction bases numbered 6, after V lost 5 bases and J lost 3 bases. Germline loops: CDR1 SGHVS, CDR2 FQNEAQ. CDR3 in DNA: TGTGCCAGCAGCCCCGACAGGGCGGACACTGAAGCTTTCTTT. Protein product: CASSPDRADTEAFF.

The chain uses TRBV5-5 and TRBJ2-5, with 8 bases lining up with TRBD2. The CDR3 is made up of 16 amino acids. Germline V CDR1 and CDR2: SGHKS, YYEKEE (reference sequence). The V segment lost 4 bases and the J segment 2 bases; nucleotides outside the gene matches: 10. CDR3 sequence: CASSTPGGAAQETQYF. The CDR3 DNA reads TGTGCCAGCAGCACGCCGGGAGGGGCCGCACAAGAGACCCAGTACTTC. The whole variable domain, filled in from reference TRBV5-5 and TRBJ2-5, reads DAGVTQSPTHLIKTRGQQVTLRCSPISGHKSVSWYQQVLGQGPQFIFQYYEKEERGRGNFPDRFSARQFPNYSSELNVNALLLGDSALYLCASSTPGGAAQETQYFGPGTRLLVL.

The rearrangement uses TRBV28 and TRBJ2-1, with 7 bases that match TRBD2. The junction had 12 bases not matched to a gene; V was cut back by 8 bases and J by 5 bases. CDR1 is MDHEN, CDR2 SYDVKM, per germline. This CDR3 comprises 15 residues. CDR3 sequence: CASSTVAGDDNEQFF. The CDR3 nucleotides read TGTGCCAGCTCTACCGTGGCGGGAGACGACAATGAGCAGTTCTTC.

The rearrangement uses TRBV15 and TRBJ1-1; D remains unclear. Germline-derived CDR1 and CDR2 are LNHNV and YYDKDF (reference sequence). The CDR3 contains 17 residues. Trimming took off 1 base at V and 0 bases at J, with 15 bases between the two ends. CDR3 DNA sequence: TGTGCCACCAGCAGAGCCATCGGGTCTTCAATGAACACTGAAGCTTTCTTT. It encodes CATSRAIGSSMNTEAFF.

J is TRBJ1-2 and V is TRBV28; 7 bases map to TRBD1. V shed 6 bases and J 5 bases; nucleotides not matched to a gene: 18. Germline V lookup: CDR1 MDHEN, CDR2 SYDVKM. CDR3 length: 17 amino acids. The CDR3 DNA follows: TGTGCCAGCAGACCCCATTCAGGGGGTGGAGCTGTTTATGGCTACACCTTC. Translation: CASRPHSGGGAVYGYTF.

The chain links TRBV7-2 to TRBJ2-7, with 9 bases matching TRBD2. CDR3 length equals 15 residues. With V trimmed by 1 base and J by 4 bases, 5 bases remained unmatched. The germline V gene encodes CDR1 SGHTA and CDR2 FQGNSA. CDR3 amino acids: CASSLGLADEYEQYF. In DNA, the CDR3 is TGTGCCAGCAGCTTAGGACTAGCGGACGAGTACGAGCAGTACTTC.

V is TRBV28 and J is TRBJ2-3; tentative D call: TRBD1 (5 bases). Germline CDR1 MDHEN, CDR2 SYDVKM. V was trimmed by 6 bases and J by 1 base, leaving 8 bases between them. The CDR3 consists of 13 residues. DNA for the CDR3: TGTGCCAGCAGAGTGACAGGCACAGATACGCAGTATTTT. Its protein is CASRVTGTDTQYF. Looking up the rest from reference TRBV28 and TRBJ2-3 gives the full variable domain: DVKVTQSSRYLVKRTGEKVFLECVQDMDHENMFWYRQDPGLGLRLIYFSYDVKMKEKGDIPEGYSVSREKKERFSLILESASTNQTSMYLCASRVTGTDTQYFGPGTRLTVL.

The chain links TRBV10-3 to TRBJ2-1; 9 bases fit TRBD2. The CDR3 has 13 amino acids. Losses at the gene ends were 8 bases for V and 4 bases for J; bases not matched to a gene: 3. Germline loops: CDR1 ENHRY, CDR2 SYGVKD. The CDR3 DNA reads TGTGCCATCTGGGCGGGAGGGTACAATGAGCAGTTCTTC. As protein: CAIWAGGYNEQFF.

This clone was seen once. V and J are TRBV9 and TRBJ2-7; D uncertain. Germline lookup yields CDR1 SGDLS and CDR2 YYNGEE. Trimming pared 4 bases from V and 2 bases from J, leaving 13 bases between. The CDR3 is made up of 14 amino acids. The CDR3 DNA follows: TGTGCCAGCAGCCCGAGCCCTCCCACCTACGAGCAGTACTTC. As protein: CASSPSPPTYEQYF.